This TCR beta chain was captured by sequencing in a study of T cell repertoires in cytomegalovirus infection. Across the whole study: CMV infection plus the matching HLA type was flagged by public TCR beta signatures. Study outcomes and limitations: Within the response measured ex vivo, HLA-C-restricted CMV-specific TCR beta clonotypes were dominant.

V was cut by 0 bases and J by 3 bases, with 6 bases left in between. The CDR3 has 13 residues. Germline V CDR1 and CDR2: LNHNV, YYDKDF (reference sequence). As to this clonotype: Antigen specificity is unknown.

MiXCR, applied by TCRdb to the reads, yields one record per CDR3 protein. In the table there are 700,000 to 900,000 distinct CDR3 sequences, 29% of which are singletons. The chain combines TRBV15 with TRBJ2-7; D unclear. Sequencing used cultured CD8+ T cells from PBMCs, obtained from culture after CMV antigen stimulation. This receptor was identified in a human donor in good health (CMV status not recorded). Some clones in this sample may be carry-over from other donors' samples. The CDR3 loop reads CATSRDLHYEQYV. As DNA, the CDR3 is TGTGCCACCAGCAGAGATCTCCACTACGAGCAGTACGTC.